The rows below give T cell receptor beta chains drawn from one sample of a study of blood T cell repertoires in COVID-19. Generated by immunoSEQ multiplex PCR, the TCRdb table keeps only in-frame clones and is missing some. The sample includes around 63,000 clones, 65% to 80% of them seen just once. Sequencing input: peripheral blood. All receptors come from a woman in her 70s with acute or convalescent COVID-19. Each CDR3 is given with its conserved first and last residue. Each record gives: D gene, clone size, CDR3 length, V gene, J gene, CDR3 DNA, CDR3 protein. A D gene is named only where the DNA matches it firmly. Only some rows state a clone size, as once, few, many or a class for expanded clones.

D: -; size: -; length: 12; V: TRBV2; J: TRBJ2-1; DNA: TGTGCCAGCGGGCAGGGCTACAATGAGCAGTTCTTC; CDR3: CASGQGYNEQFF
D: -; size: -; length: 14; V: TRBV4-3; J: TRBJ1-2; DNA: TGCGCCAGCAGCCAAGCTGACAGGCTCTATGGCTACACCTTC; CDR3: CASSQADRLYGYTF
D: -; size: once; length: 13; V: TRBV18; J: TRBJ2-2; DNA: TGTGCCACCTTGCGGGACGACACCGGGGAGCTGTTTTTT; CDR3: CATLRDDTGELFF
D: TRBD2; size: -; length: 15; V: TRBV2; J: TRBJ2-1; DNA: TGTGCCAGCAGGCATGACCGGGGGGGGTACAATGAGCAGTTCTTC; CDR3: CASRHDRGGYNEQFF
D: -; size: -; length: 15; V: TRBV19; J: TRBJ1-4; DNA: TGTGCCAGTTCCGGACGGGAAGCAACTAATGAAAAACTGTTTTTT; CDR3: CASSGREATNEKLFF
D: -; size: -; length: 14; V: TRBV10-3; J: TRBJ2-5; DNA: TGTGCCATCACGTACCACCTACCACAAGAGACCCAGTACTTC; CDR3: CAITYHLPQETQYF
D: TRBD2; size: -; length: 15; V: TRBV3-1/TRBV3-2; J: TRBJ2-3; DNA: TGTGCCAGCAGCCAAGAGGGACTAGGCGCAGATACGCAGTATTTT; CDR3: CASSQEGLGADTQYF
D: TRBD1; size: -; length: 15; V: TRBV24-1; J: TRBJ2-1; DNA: TGTGCCACCAGTGACACCGGGACAGGGTTAAATGAGCAGTTCTTC; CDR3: CATSDTGTGLNEQFF
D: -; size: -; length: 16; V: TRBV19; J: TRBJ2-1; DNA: TGTGCCAGTAGTATAGTACGGGTCCTACTGGTCGATGAGCAGTTCTTC; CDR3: CASSIVRVLLVDEQFF
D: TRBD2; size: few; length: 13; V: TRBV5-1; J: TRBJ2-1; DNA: TGCGCCAGCACCGGGACTAGCGGGGGGGAGCAGTTCTTC; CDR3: CASTGTSGGEQFF
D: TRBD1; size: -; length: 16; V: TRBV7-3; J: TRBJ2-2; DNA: TGTGCCAGCAGCCCATCCGGGACAGGACCCACCGGGGAGCTGTTTTTT; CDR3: CASSPSGTGPTGELFF
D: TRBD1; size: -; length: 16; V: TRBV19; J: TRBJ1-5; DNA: TGTGCCAGTAAAACAGGGGGGGCGTCGAGCAATCAGCCCCAGCATTTT; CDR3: CASKTGGASSNQPQHF
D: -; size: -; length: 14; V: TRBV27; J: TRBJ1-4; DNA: TGTGCCAGCAGTTTCGGAGGGGCTAATGAAAAACTGTTTTTT; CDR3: CASSFGGANEKLFF